The 29 T cell receptor beta chains in this list originate from one sample, sequenced in a study of blood T cell repertoires in COVID-19. The method was immunoSEQ multiplex PCR; TCRdb's version includes in-frame clones alone and lacks a portion of them. In the table there are approximately 240,000 clones, around 82% of which are singletons. Sequencing used peripheral blood. The receptor set was obtained from a woman older than 75 with active or convalescent COVID-19.

This clone was counted a single time. The J gene is TRBJ1-5, the V gene TRBV19; D ambiguous. Per the germline V gene, CDR1 is LNHDA and CDR2 is SQIVND (reference sequence). The CDR3 is 13 residues long. Trimming stripped 0 bases from V and 5 bases from J, with 5 bases between. CDR3 bases: TGTGCCAGTAGTATAGATCGAGATCAGCCCCAGCATTTT. This translates into CASSIDRDQPQHF.

This rearrangement joins TRBV28 to TRBJ2-6; 7 nucleotides agree with TRBD1. V lost 5 bases, J lost 0 bases, and 7 bases stayed unmatched. CDR3 size: 17 residues. Per the germline V gene, CDR1 is MDHEN and CDR2 is SYDVKM. CDR3: CASSLRQGDSGANVLTF. The CDR3 DNA is TGTGCCAGCAGTCTGCGACAGGGAGACTCTGGGGCCAACGTCCTGACTTTC.

The CDR3 protein is CASSESGVAFF. The CDR3 DNA follows: TGTGCCAGCAGTGAATCGGGGGTAGCTTTCTTT. The chain couples TRBV2 to TRBJ1-1; tentatively, D is TRBD1 (5 bases). The V gene's germline CDR1 is SNHLY and CDR2 FYNNEI. CDR3 length: 11 amino acids. V dropped 2 bases and J dropped 10 bases, with 8 bases sitting between them.

CDR3 residues: CASSPHKAGAAYNEQFF. For the CDR3, the DNA is TGTGCCAGCAGTCCGCACAAAGCGGGAGCGGCCTACAATGAGCAGTTCTTC. V is TRBV27 and J is TRBJ2-1, with 8 bases lining up with TRBD2. Looked up from germline, CDR1 is MNHEY and CDR2 is SMNVEV (reference sequence). Germline trimming cut 5 bases from V and 2 bases from J; bases unmatched to any gene: 11. The CDR3 has 17 amino acids.

The chain recombines TRBV19 with TRBJ1-5, with TRBD1 matching 9 bases. The CDR3 extends over 15 amino acids. The junction had 5 bases not matched to a gene; V was cut back by 5 bases and J by 3 bases. Looked up from germline, CDR1 is LNHDA and CDR2 is SQIVND (reference sequence). The CDR3: CASSPRDRDNQPQHF. CDR3 nucleotides: TGTGCCAGTAGTCCCCGGGACAGGGACAATCAGCCCCAGCATTTT.

This clone was counted only a few times. J is TRBJ1-1 and V is TRBV19; 8 bases fit TRBD1. Germline loops: CDR1 LNHDA, CDR2 SQIVND (reference sequence). The J segment lost 3 bases and the V segment lost 5 bases, leaving 14 bases of the junction unmatched. CDR3 length: 17 residues. CDR3 residues: CASSLRPGTGWYTEAFF. Written as DNA, the CDR3 is TGTGCCAGTAGTTTACGACCCGGGACAGGTTGGTACACTGAAGCTTTCTTT.

The chain is built from TRBV4-1 and TRBJ2-3, with 7 bases fitting TRBD2. V was pared by 8 bases and J by 2 bases, with 7 bases of the junction left unmatched. Germline values: CDR1 MGHRA, CDR2 YSYEKL. This CDR3 has 14 residues. CDR3 sequence reads: CASRSGGFTDTQYF. The CDR3 nucleotides are TGCGCCAGCCGCTCGGGAGGATTCACAGATACGCAGTATTTT.

The J gene is TRBJ2-7, the V gene TRBV9, with D tentatively TRBD1 (6 bases). The ends were cut back, 0 bases at V and 3 bases at J, with 10 bases in the middle. The germline gives CDR1 SGDLS, CDR2 YYNGEE. The CDR3 is 14 amino acids. CDR3 sequence (DNA): TGTGCCAGCAGCGTAGCCATGGACAGCTACGAGCAGTACTTC. It specifies CASSVAMDSYEQYF.

This clone was counted only a few times. The chain links TRBV15 to TRBJ2-2, with 13 bases fitting TRBD2. CDR1 and CDR2 from the germline V gene are LNHNV and YYDKDF (reference sequence). The CDR3 covers 18 residues. V trimming: 0 bases; J trimming: 4 bases; junction bases outside the gene matches: 5. The CDR3 nucleotides read TGTGCCACCAGCAGAGACGGACTAGCGGGAGTGGGCACCGGGGAGCTGTTTTTT. This encodes CATSRDGLAGVGTGELFF.

The V call is TRBV12-3 or TRBV12-4, the J call TRBJ1-2, with D tentatively TRBD1 (5 bases). V lost 10 bases and J 4 bases, leaving 16 bases between the germline ends. CDR3 length equals 13 residues. The CDR3 coding sequence is TGTGCCACCGCCTTTGACAGAGCCTATGGCTACACCTTC. Amino acids: CATAFDRAYGYTF.

V is TRBV4-2 and J is TRBJ2-5, with a possible D match to TRBD2 (7 bases). The CDR3 is 16 amino acids. Trimming took off 0 bases at V and 1 base at J, with 12 bases between the two ends. Germline V gene lookup returns CDR1 LGHNA and CDR2 YNFKEQ. The CDR3, as DNA: TGTGCCAGCAGCCAAGACAGGGCGGGGGCCCAAGAGACCCAGTACTTC. Translating it yields CASSQDRAGAQETQYF.

The V and J genes are TRBV5-1 and TRBJ1-1; D ambiguous. This CDR3 has 15 residues. Trimming stripped 4 bases from V and 1 base from J, with 14 bases between. In germline, CDR1 is SGHRS, CDR2 YFSETQ. This chain's CDR3 is CASSPVVTGNTEAFF. The CDR3 nucleotides are TGCGCCAGCAGCCCGGTAGTCACCGGGAACACTGAAGCTTTCTTT.

The CDR3 loop reads CASSRQTVISTDTQYF. The CDR3 region has the DNA TGTGCCAGCAGCAGGCAGACAGTTATTAGCACAGATACGCAGTATTTT. The V and J genes are TRBV27 and TRBJ2-3, with D tentatively TRBD1 (5 bases). Germline CDR1 MNHEY, CDR2 SMNVEV (reference sequence). V gave up 6 bases and J gave up 0 bases, with 16 bases separating them. This CDR3 is built from 16 residues.

The chain is built from TRBV10-2 and TRBJ2-3, with TRBD2 identical over 12 bases. Trimming took 4 bases from V and 2 from J; bases not matched to a gene: 4. The CDR3 consists of 16 residues. CDR1 is WSHSY and CDR2 is SAAADI in the germline V gene. The CDR3 is CASSVLAGGLTDTQYF. For the CDR3, the DNA is TGCGCCAGCAGTGTCCTAGCGGGGGGGCTCACAGATACGCAGTATTTT.

The chain has TRBV27 and TRBJ1-1; TRBD1 is a possible D gene (6 bases). V was cut by 5 bases and J by 1 base, with 14 bases left in between. The CDR3 has 15 residues. CDR1 is MNHEY, CDR2 SMNVEV, per germline (reference sequence). For the CDR3, the DNA is TGTGCCAGCAGTCCTACAGGGTTGGGGAACACTGAAGCTTTCTTT. It codes for CASSPTGLGNTEAFF.

The rearrangement links TRBV28 to TRBJ2-1, with TRBD2 matching 14 bases. Germline V gene data show CDR1 as MDHEN and CDR2 as SYDVKM. This CDR3 has 15 amino acids. V trimming: 7 bases; J trimming: 6 bases; junction bases outside the gene matches: 5. The CDR3 sequence is CASIPGLAGVNEQFF. For the CDR3, the DNA is TGTGCCAGCATCCCGGGACTAGCGGGAGTCAATGAGCAGTTCTTC.

This chain uses TRBV11-2 with TRBJ2-3; the D gene is possibly TRBD2 (5 bases). The CDR3 runs 15 residues. The V end lost 6 bases, the J end lost 4 bases, and 17 bases lay between the germline ends. The germline CDR1 and CDR2 sequences are SGHAT and FQNNGV. This CDR3 reads CASRTGVQGADTQYF. Written as DNA, the CDR3 is TGTGCCAGCAGAACCGGGGTACAAGGTGCAGATACGCAGTATTTT.

The rearrangement links TRBV11-2 to TRBJ1-1; 9 bases agree with TRBD1. Germline CDR1 is SGHAT and CDR2 is FQNNGV. The CDR3 contains 15 residues. V trimming: 5 bases; J trimming: 4 bases; junction bases outside the gene matches: 8. The CDR3 loop is CASSTYRGPGTEAFF. The DNA for the CDR3 is TGTGCCAGCAGCACATACAGGGGGCCAGGCACTGAAGCTTTCTTT.

V is TRBV2 and J is TRBJ1-2; D not certain. CDR3 length: 11 residues. CDR1 SNHLY and CDR2 FYNNEI come from the germline V gene. Trimming took off 3 bases at V and 7 bases at J, with 6 bases between the two ends. The CDR3 region is CASSDNSGYTF. Written as DNA, the CDR3 is TGTGCCAGCAGTGATAATAGTGGCTACACCTTC.

This chain links TRBV4-1 with TRBJ1-5; 9 positions agree with TRBD1. Germline lookup yields CDR1 MGHRA and CDR2 YSYEKL. This CDR3 has 16 residues. V was clipped by 1 base and J by 5 bases; unmatched bases: 6. CDR3 amino acids: CASSQVSGTGHQPQHF. In DNA, the CDR3 is TGCGCCAGCAGCCAAGTGAGTGGGACAGGGCATCAGCCCCAGCATTTT.

The chain is built from TRBV28 and TRBJ2-7; D uncertain. Trimming cost V 7 bases and J 4 bases, with 17 bases left between them. The CDR3 consists of 14 residues. Germline V gene lookup returns CDR1 MDHEN and CDR2 SYDVKM. For the CDR3, the DNA is TGTGCCAGCACCCGAGGTGGTACTACTTACGAGCAGTACTTC. Translating it yields CASTRGGTTYEQYF.

The rearrangement uses TRBV18 and TRBJ2-5; D might be TRBD2 (5 bases). Between the trimmed V and J ends, which lost 2 bases and 5 bases, there was a span of 12 bases. Per the germline V gene, CDR1 is KGHSH and CDR2 is LQKENI. CDR3 length equals 14 residues. CDR3 amino acids: CASSPAGLAETQYF. CDR3 in DNA: TGTGCCAGCTCACCAGCTGGGCTAGCCGAGACCCAGTACTTC.

This clone was observed at least ten times. The J gene is TRBJ1-1, the V gene TRBV28; D may be TRBD1 (6 bases). CDR1 is MDHEN, CDR2 SYDVKM, per germline. The V gene lost 5 bases and the J gene lost 11 bases, with 15 bases spanning the gap. This CDR3 spans 12 amino acids. This CDR3 reads CASSPGQTGAFF. CDR3 sequence (DNA): TGTGCCAGCAGTCCCGGACAGACGGGGGCTTTCTTT.

This clone was picked up a small number of times. The chain uses TRBV14 and TRBJ2-7, with TRBD2 matching 13 bases. The V segment lost 3 bases and the J segment 5 bases; nucleotides outside the gene matches: 7. This CDR3 has 16 amino acids. Germline CDR1 is SGHDN and CDR2 is FVKESK. The DNA for the CDR3 is TGTGCCAGCAGCCACCAACTAGCGGGAGGGCTCCACGAGCAGTACTTC. Protein: CASSHQLAGGLHEQYF.

This clone appeared a single time. V gene TRBV19 combines with J gene TRBJ2-5; D perhaps matches TRBD1 (5 bases). V was cut by 0 bases and J by 2 bases, with 13 bases left in between. Germline lookup yields CDR1 LNHDA and CDR2 SQIVND (reference sequence). The length of the CDR3 is 16 residues. CDR3 DNA: TGTGCCAGTAGTATAGATAGGGCAGGGCCACAAGAGACCCAGTACTTC. Encoded protein: CASSIDRAGPQETQYF. Full variable domain (remainder filled in from reference TRBV19 and TRBJ2-5): DGGITQSPKYLFRKEGQNVTLSCEQNLNHDAMYWYRQDPGQGLRLIYYSQIVNDFQKGDIAEGYSVSREKKESFPLTVTSAQKNPTAFYLCASSIDRAGPQETQYFGPGTRLLVL.

CDR3 nucleotides: TGTGCCAGTAGTGGAACAGGGGGGAGCAATCAGCCCCAGCATTTT. This sequence encodes CASSGTGGSNQPQHF. V usage is TRBV19 and J usage is TRBJ1-5; 8 positions agree with TRBD1. Trimming cost V 5 bases and J 1 base; bases outside gene matches: 4. Germline V gene lookup returns CDR1 LNHDA and CDR2 SQIVND (reference sequence). CDR3 size: 15 residues. The complete variable domain, with remaining parts taken from reference TRBV19 and TRBJ1-5, reads DGGITQSPKYLFRKEGQNVTLSCEQNLNHDAMYWYRQDPGQGLRLIYYSQIVNDFQKGDIAEGYSVSREKKESFPLTVTSAQKNPTAFYLCASSGTGGSNQPQHFGDGTRLSIL.

The chain carries TRBV27 and TRBJ2-1; 11 bases map to TRBD2. This CDR3 region has 15 residues. Germline trimming cut 4 bases from V and 5 bases from J; bases unmatched to any gene: 4. Germline CDR1 MNHEY, CDR2 SMNVEV (reference sequence). Here the CDR3 reads CASSSPGLADNEQFF. The DNA of the CDR3 is TGTGCCAGCAGTTCTCCGGGACTAGCGGACAATGAGCAGTTCTTC.

The chain joins TRBV5-1 to TRBJ2-6; D is possibly TRBD2 (6 bases). The CDR3 has 15 amino acids. From germline, CDR1 is SGHRS and CDR2 YFSETQ. V gave up 3 bases and J gave up 4 bases, with 11 bases separating them. CDR3 DNA: TGCGCCAGCAGCTACGGGAGCCCCGGGGCCAACGTCCTGACTTTC. Its protein product is CASSYGSPGANVLTF.

The chain has TRBV28 and TRBJ1-5; 9 nucleotides agree with TRBD1. This CDR3 has 16 amino acids. Trimming took 4 bases from V and 6 from J; bases not matched to a gene: 10. The V gene's germline CDR1 is MDHEN and CDR2 SYDVKM. The CDR3 DNA follows: TGTGCCAGCAGTTCCTACAGGGGGCGCATAGGTCAGCCCCAGCATTTT. It yields the protein CASSSYRGRIGQPQHF.